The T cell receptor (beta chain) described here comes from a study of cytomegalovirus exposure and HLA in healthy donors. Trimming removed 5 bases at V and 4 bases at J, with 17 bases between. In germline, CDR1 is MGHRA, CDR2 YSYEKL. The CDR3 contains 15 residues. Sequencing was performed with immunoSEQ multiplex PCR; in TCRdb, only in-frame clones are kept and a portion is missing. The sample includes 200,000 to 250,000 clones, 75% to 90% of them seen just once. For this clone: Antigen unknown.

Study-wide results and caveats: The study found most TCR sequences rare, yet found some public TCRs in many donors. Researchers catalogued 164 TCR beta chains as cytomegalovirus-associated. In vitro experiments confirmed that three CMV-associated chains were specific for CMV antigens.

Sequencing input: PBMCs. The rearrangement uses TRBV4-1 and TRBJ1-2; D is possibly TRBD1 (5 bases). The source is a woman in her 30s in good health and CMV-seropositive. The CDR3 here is CASSSLAGWFYGYTF. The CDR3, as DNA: TGCGCCAGCAGCTCCTTAGCAGGGTGGTTCTATGGCTACACCTTC.